This is a list of T cell receptor beta chains from one sample in a study of blood T cell repertoires in COVID-19. Only in-frame clones appear in the TCRdb table, and some are missing; sequencing was by immunoSEQ multiplex PCR. In the table there are about 270,000 clones, roughly 85% of which are singletons. The sequencing input was peripheral blood. The receptors come from a young woman with acute or convalescent COVID-19. Each CDR3 is given with its conserved first and last residue. D genes are given only for firm matches. Clone size is shown for a subset of rows, as once, few, many or a class of expanded clone.

V: TRBV5-4; D: -; size: -; J: TRBJ1-1; DNA: TGTGCCAGCAGCTTGGGGGCAGGGGCGTTGAACACTGAAGCTTTCTTT; CDR3: CASSLGAGALNTEAFF
V: TRBV4-3; D: -; size: -; J: TRBJ2-1; DNA: TGCGCCAGCAGCCATACACAGGAGACCAGCTCCTACAATGAGCAGTTCTTC; CDR3: CASSHTQETSSYNEQFF
V: TRBV15; D: -; size: once; J: TRBJ1-6; DNA: TGTGCCACCAGCAGAGATCACAATCAATTTGGCTCCTATAATTCACCCCTCCACTTT; CDR3: CATSRDHNQFGSYNSPLHF
V: TRBV27; D: TRBD1; size: few; J: TRBJ2-7; DNA: TGTGCCAGCAGACCCGGGACAGGGCCCTACGAGCAGTACTTC; CDR3: CASRPGTGPYEQYF
V: TRBV5-6; D: -; size: -; J: TRBJ2-1; DNA: TGTGCCAGCAGCTTTCTCGCGCCCTCCTACAATGAGCAGTTCTTC; CDR3: CASSFLAPSYNEQFF
V: TRBV5-6; D: -; size: -; J: TRBJ2-7; DNA: TGTGCCAGCAGCTCCTTCTACGAGCAGTACTTC; CDR3: CASSSFYEQYF
V: TRBV12-2; D: -; size: -; J: TRBJ2-1; DNA: TGTGCAAGTCGCTTAGGGGGGGATGAGCAGTTCTTC; CDR3: CASRLGGDEQFF
V: TRBV15; D: -; size: -; J: TRBJ1-5; DNA: TGTGCCACCAGCAGAGATTTCATAGCGGGGAGCAATCAGCCCCAGCATTTT; CDR3: CATSRDFIAGSNQPQHF
V: TRBV7-2; D: TRBD2; size: few; J: TRBJ2-1; DNA: TGTGCCAGCAGCTTAGGTTTCGGACTAGGAATCGGCAATGAGCAGTTCTTC; CDR3: CASSLGFGLGIGNEQFF
V: TRBV19; D: TRBD2; size: -; J: TRBJ2-7; DNA: TGTGCCAGTAGTCCCTCTAGCGGGAGCTACGAGCAGTACTTC; CDR3: CASSPSSGSYEQYF
V: TRBV20-1; D: TRBD1; size: -; J: TRBJ2-5; DNA: TGCAGTGCTAGTCCCAGGGGGTACCAAGAGACCCAGTACTTC; CDR3: CSASPRGYQETQYF
V: TRBV27; D: TRBD2; size: -; J: TRBJ2-1; DNA: TGTGCCAGCAAGGAAGCGGGAGTGGCCTACAATGAGCAGTTCTTC; CDR3: CASKEAGVAYNEQFF
V: TRBV7-6; D: -; size: once; J: TRBJ2-2; DNA: TGTGCCAGCAGCTTAGCCCCCTACACCGGGGAGCTGTTTTTT; CDR3: CASSLAPYTGELFF
V: TRBV29-1; D: -; size: -; J: TRBJ2-1; DNA: TGCAGCGTTGATTGGGCGCTTGGTGAGCAGTTCTTC; CDR3: CSVDWALGEQFF
V: TRBV7-2; D: TRBD2; size: -; J: TRBJ2-3; DNA: TGTGCCAGCAAGCTTCAGACAGGGACTAGCGCGGATACGCAGTATTTT; CDR3: CASKLQTGTSADTQYF
V: TRBV5-1; D: TRBD1; size: -; J: TRBJ2-3; DNA: TGCGCCAGCAGCTTGGGGGACAGGGACACAGATACGCAGTATTTT; CDR3: CASSLGDRDTDTQYF
V: TRBV15; D: TRBD2; size: -; J: TRBJ2-7; DNA: TGTGCCACCAGCGGTAGCGGGATGAGCTCCTACGAGCAGTACTTC; CDR3: CATSGSGMSSYEQYF
V: TRBV19; D: -; size: -; J: TRBJ2-7; DNA: TGTGCCAGTAGTACGGGTCTCCTAGGGGGCGAGCAGTACTTC; CDR3: CASSTGLLGGEQYF
V: TRBV10-3; D: TRBD2; size: few; J: TRBJ2-7; DNA: TGTGCCATCAGTGACTATCAGACTAGCGGGAGGTTCTACGAGCAGTACTTC; CDR3: CAISDYQTSGRFYEQYF
V: TRBV14; D: -; size: -; J: TRBJ1-1; DNA: TGTGCCAGCAGCCTCGCCGGGATGAACACTGAAGCTTTCTTT; CDR3: CASSLAGMNTEAFF
V: TRBV27; D: -; size: -; J: TRBJ1-2; DNA: TGTGCCAGCAGTTTCCAGGGTGGTCATGGCTACACCTTC; CDR3: CASSFQGGHGYTF
V: TRBV27; D: TRBD1; size: many; J: TRBJ2-7; DNA: TGTGCCAGCAGCGCTGACAGGGGCTACGAGCAGTACTTC; CDR3: CASSADRGYEQYF
V: TRBV6-6; D: TRBD1; size: -; J: TRBJ1-1; DNA: TGTGCCAGCAGCCATACCCCTACGACAGGGGGGTTTTGGGCGAACACTGAAGCTTTCTTT; CDR3: CASSHTPTTGGFWANTEAFF
V: TRBV2; D: -; size: -; J: TRBJ2-7; DNA: TGTGCCAGCGGATTTGCGGCGAACACCTTC; CDR3: CASGFAANTF
V: TRBV20-1; D: TRBD1; size: -; J: TRBJ2-1; DNA: TGCAGTGCTAGTCGGGACAGGGGTGGGTACAATGAGCAGTTCTTC; CDR3: CSASRDRGGYNEQFF
V: TRBV6-5; D: -; size: -; J: TRBJ1-2; DNA: TGTGCCAGCAGTTACTCGACGCGGTATGGCTACACCTTC; CDR3: CASSYSTRYGYTF
V: TRBV28; D: TRBD2; size: -; J: TRBJ2-7; DNA: TGTGCCAGCAGTTTCCCACCCATGTTAGCGGGGAACTACGAGCAGTACTTC; CDR3: CASSFPPMLAGNYEQYF
V: TRBV9; D: TRBD1; size: -; J: TRBJ1-1; DNA: TGTGCCAGCAGCGCAGACCGGACAGGGAAAGCTTTCTTT; CDR3: CASSADRTGKAFF
V: TRBV6-5; D: -; size: -; J: TRBJ1-6; DNA: TGTGCCAGCAGTTACACCAAGAGAAATTCACCCCTCCACTTT; CDR3: CASSYTKRNSPLHF
V: TRBV7-9; D: -; size: -; J: TRBJ2-7; DNA: TGTGCCAGCAGCTTAGTTACCTACGAGCAGTACTTC; CDR3: CASSLVTYEQYF
V: TRBV19; D: -; size: many; J: TRBJ2-1; DNA: TGTGCCAGTAGTGTTGGAGGGGACTACAATGAGCAGTTCTTC; CDR3: CASSVGGDYNEQFF
V: TRBV27; D: -; size: -; J: TRBJ2-7; DNA: TGTGCCAGCAGTCCCAGACTTGGAAAGCCCCAAGAGCAGTACTTC; CDR3: CASSPRLGKPQEQYF
V: TRBV7-2; D: -; size: -; J: TRBJ1-5; DNA: TGTGCCAGCAGCTTAGCGAAGGACGACAGGCCCAATCAGCCCCAGCATTTT; CDR3: CASSLAKDDRPNQPQHF
V: TRBV7-9; D: TRBD1; size: -; J: TRBJ2-5; DNA: TGTGCCAGCAGCCAGACAGGGGGAAAACCCCAAGAGACCCAGTACTTC; CDR3: CASSQTGGKPQETQYF
V: TRBV19; D: TRBD1; size: -; J: TRBJ1-5; DNA: TGTGCCAGTACGAAGGTCACAGGGGCTAATCAGCCCCAGCATTTT; CDR3: CASTKVTGANQPQHF
V: TRBV2; D: -; size: few; J: TRBJ2-1; DNA: TGTGCCAGCGGATGGGCTAGCCAATCCTCCTACAATGAGCAGTTCTTC; CDR3: CASGWASQSSYNEQFF
V: TRBV5-4; D: TRBD2; size: -; J: TRBJ2-1; DNA: TGTGCCAGCAGCTTGGTCGGGCTAGCGGGCGTATACAATGAGCAGTTCTTC; CDR3: CASSLVGLAGVYNEQFF
V: TRBV4-2; D: -; size: -; J: TRBJ2-2; DNA: TGTGCCAGCAGCCAAGTATCCTCTAGCCCCGGGGAGCTGTTTTTT; CDR3: CASSQVSSSPGELFF
V: TRBV29-1; D: -; size: -; J: TRBJ1-2; DNA: TGCAGCGTTGCCCCACAGGGTTATGCTGGCTACACCTTC; CDR3: CSVAPQGYAGYTF
V: TRBV5-1; D: -; size: -; J: TRBJ1-2; DNA: TGCGCCAGCAGCTTGGGCCCTTCGGGCTATGGCTACACCTTC; CDR3: CASSLGPSGYGYTF
V: TRBV19; D: TRBD1; size: -; J: TRBJ2-5; DNA: TGTGCCAGCCGCGAGACAGGGGGCGCGGGGACCCAGTACTTC; CDR3: CASRETGGAGTQYF
V: TRBV28; D: -; size: -; J: TRBJ1-2; DNA: TGTGCCAGCAGTATGTGGCGAACTATCGCGGGCTACACCTTC; CDR3: CASSMWRTIAGYTF
V: TRBV11-1; D: TRBD1; size: -; J: TRBJ2-1; DNA: TGTGCCAGCGAGGACAGGAGCTCCTACAATGAGCAGTTCTTC; CDR3: CASEDRSSYNEQFF
V: TRBV7-2; D: TRBD1; size: -; J: TRBJ1-2; DNA: TGTGCCAGCAGCCCTCCGGACAGGTCCTATGGCTACACCTTC; CDR3: CASSPPDRSYGYTF
V: TRBV6-1; D: TRBD2; size: -; J: TRBJ2-2; DNA: TGTGCCAGCAGTGACCCGGGACTAGCCCAAAAGGCCGGGGAGCTGTTTTTT; CDR3: CASSDPGLAQKAGELFF
V: TRBV6-5; D: TRBD2; size: -; J: TRBJ2-7; DNA: TGTGCCAGCAGTTACCTACTAGCGGGAGCTCCCTACGAGCAGTACTTC; CDR3: CASSYLLAGAPYEQYF
V: TRBV5-1; D: TRBD2; size: -; J: TRBJ2-1; DNA: TGCGCCAGCAGCCTCGCGGGACTAGAACCCAATGAGCAGTTCTTC; CDR3: CASSLAGLEPNEQFF
V: TRBV4-3; D: -; size: -; J: TRBJ1-4; DNA: TGCGCCAGCAGCCAAGAGTCAGGTGGGGAAAAACTGTTTTTT; CDR3: CASSQESGGEKLFF
V: TRBV25-1; D: TRBD2; size: few; J: TRBJ2-1; DNA: TGTGCCAGCAGTGGAACGCGACTAGCGGGAGACACCTACAATGAGCAGTTCTTC; CDR3: CASSGTRLAGDTYNEQFF
V: TRBV7-3; D: -; size: -; J: TRBJ1-1; DNA: TGTGCCAGCAGCCTGACAGGGAACACTGAAGCTTTCTTT; CDR3: CASSLTGNTEAFF
V: TRBV2; D: TRBD2; size: many; J: TRBJ2-1; DNA: TGTGCCAGCAGTGAGCGGGAGAGCTCCTACAATGAGCAGTTCTTC; CDR3: CASSERESSYNEQFF
V: TRBV7-2; D: -; size: -; J: TRBJ2-5; DNA: TGTGCCAGCAGCTTAAACGGTAGAAAAGAGACCCAGTACTTC; CDR3: CASSLNGRKETQYF